This T cell receptor beta chain stems from a study of blood T cell repertoires in COVID-19. Study summary: From the United States, Italy and Spain came samples of acute and convalescent COVID-19.

CDR1 MNHEY and CDR2 SVGAGI come from the germline V gene. There are 13 residues in the CDR3. V was cut by 2 bases and J by 5 bases, with 9 bases left in between. Profiling relied on immunoSEQ multiplex PCR, and the TCRdb table lists in-frame clones only, not all of them. In the table there are 55,000 to 70,000 clones, roughly 80% of which are singletons. The rearrangement joins TRBV6-5 to TRBJ2-5; no clear D. The specimen sequenced was peripheral blood. The source of this sequence is a woman of 80 years or more with acute or convalescent COVID-19. This chain's CDR3 is CASSYEAWETQYF. The DNA for the CDR3 is TGTGCCAGCAGTTACGAGGCGTGGGAGACCCAGTACTTC.